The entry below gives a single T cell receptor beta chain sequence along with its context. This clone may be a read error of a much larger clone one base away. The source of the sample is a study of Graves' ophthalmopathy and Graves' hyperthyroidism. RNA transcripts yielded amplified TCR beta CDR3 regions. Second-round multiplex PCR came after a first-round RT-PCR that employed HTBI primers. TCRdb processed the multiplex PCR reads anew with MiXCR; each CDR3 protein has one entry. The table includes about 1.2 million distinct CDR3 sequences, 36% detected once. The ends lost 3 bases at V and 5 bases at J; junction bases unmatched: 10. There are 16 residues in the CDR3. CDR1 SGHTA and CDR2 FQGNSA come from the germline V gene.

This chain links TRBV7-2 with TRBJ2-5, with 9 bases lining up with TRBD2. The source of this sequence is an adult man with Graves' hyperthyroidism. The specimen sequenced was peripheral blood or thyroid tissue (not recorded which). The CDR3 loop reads CTSSFRGGAGSETQYF. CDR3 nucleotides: TGTACCAGCAGCTTTCGCGGGGGGGCCGGGTCTGAGACCCAGTACTTC.